The clone carrying this T cell receptor (beta chain) was seen a handful of times. These data belong to a study of blood T cell repertoires in COVID-19. Study as a whole: Material from acute and convalescent COVID-19 was sourced from the United States, Italy and Spain. T cells, B-cell-depleted T cells, or PBMCs supplied cDNA or gDNA.

The germline gives CDR1 MNHEY, CDR2 SMNVEV (reference sequence). This CDR3 comprises 15 residues. The junction had 8 bases not matched to a gene; V was cut back by 6 bases and J by 1 base. Authors' analysis steps: Amplifying reference gene primers gave estimates of nucleated cell counts. TCRdb keeps only in-frame clones here, not all; method: immunoSEQ multiplex PCR. Clonal size and the V and J genes are those of that table, whereas D and trimming came from the DNA. The sample contains over 150,000 clones, about four fifths of which appear only once. The receptor was isolated from an elderly woman with acute or convalescent COVID-19. This chain connects TRBV27 to TRBJ1-1; the match to TRBD1 covers 7 bases. The sample was peripheral blood. The CDR3 region has the DNA TGTGCCAGCAGCCCCGACAGGGTGGGGAACACTGAAGCTTTCTTT. Encoded protein: CASSPDRVGNTEAFF.